Listed below are T cell receptor beta chains from one sample, sequenced in a study of cytomegalovirus exposure and HLA in healthy donors. Sequencing was performed with immunoSEQ multiplex PCR; in TCRdb, only in-frame clones are kept and a portion is missing. The data show 200,000 to 250,000 clones, with approximately 81% seen just once and 1% to 1.5% held by the top ten. Material: PBMCs. These receptors all come from a human donor in good health. CDR3s include the opening cysteine and the closing phenylalanine or tryptophan. Fields, in order: J gene, clone size, D gene, V gene, CDR3 DNA, CDR3 protein. The D gene is left open where the match is weak. Clone size appears in some rows only: once, few, many, or a class for an expanded clone.

>TRBJ2-6|.|.|TRBV7-6
TGTGCCAGCAGCGAGTCTAGGGGCTCTGGGGCCAACGTCCTGACTTTC
CASSESRGSGANVLTF
>TRBJ2-5|.|.|TRBV5-1
TGCGCCAGCAGCGTACCAGAAGAGACCCAGTACTTC
CASSVPEETQYF
>TRBJ2-3|.|TRBD2|TRBV9
TGTGCCAGCAGCCCTCAGACTAGCGGGACGGCAGATACGCAGTATTTT
CASSPQTSGTADTQYF
>TRBJ1-2|.|TRBD1|TRBV19
TGTGCCAGTAGGGCCCGGGACAGACCAACTTCTAACTATGGCTACACCTTC
CASRARDRPTSNYGYTF
>TRBJ1-5|few|.|TRBV28
TGTGCCAGCAGGCAGGGGTATCAGCCCCAGCATTTT
CASRQGYQPQHF
>TRBJ2-3|.|TRBD2|TRBV6-1
TGTGCCGGGGCCCCGCTAGCGGGAGCAGATACGCAGTATTTT
CAGAPLAGADTQYF
>TRBJ2-7|.|TRBD2|TRBV7-2
TGTGCCAGCAGCTTAGACTGGGCGGGAGGAGCCTACGAGCAGTACTTC
CASSLDWAGGAYEQYF
>TRBJ2-7|few|TRBD2|TRBV5-8
TGTGCCAGCAGCCTGGTCGCGGGGACTAGCTCCTACGAGCAGTACTTC
CASSLVAGTSSYEQYF
>TRBJ1-2|.|.|TRBV12-5
TGTGCTAGTGGTCAGGGCAACACTGGCTACACCTTC
CASGQGNTGYTF
>TRBJ2-2|.|TRBD2|TRBV11-3
TGTGCCAGCAGCAAGGGAGGGGTAGTGACGAACACCGGGGAGCTGTTTTTT
CASSKGGVVTNTGELFF
>TRBJ2-7|.|TRBD2|TRBV13
TGTGCCAGCAGCTTCAGGACTAGCGGAAATTTAAGGTCCTACGAGCAGTACTTC
CASSFRTSGNLRSYEQYF